The next 20 T cell receptor beta chains were all read from a single sample in a study of T cell repertoires in cytomegalovirus infection. TCRdb reprocessed the reads with MiXCR, giving one entry per CDR3 protein. The sample shows 900,000 to 950,000 distinct CDR3 sequences, 30% to 40% of them seen only once. Their target antigens are unknown. The input for sequencing was cultured CD8+ T cells from PBMCs, taken from culture after CMV antigen stimulation. Receptors originate from a human donor in good health (CMV status not recorded). Some clones in this sample may be carry-over from other donors' samples.

A few counts support this clonotype. The chain combines TRBV6-5 with TRBJ1-2; maybe TRBD1 (5 bases). CDR1 and CDR2 (germline): MNHEY, SVGAGI. Deletions cut 2 bases from V and 4 bases from J, with 17 bases between. The CDR3 sequence is 16 residues long. CDR3 protein: CASSYLPGPEGYGYTF. The CDR3 coding sequence is TGTGCCAGCAGTTACCTACCAGGGCCTGAAGGCTATGGCTACACCTTC.

This clonotype was recorded a few times. The chain carries TRBV7-2 and TRBJ1-1, with D perhaps matching TRBD1 (6 bases). Germline V gene data show CDR1 as SGHTA and CDR2 as FQGNSA. This CDR3 is built from 18 residues. The V gene lost 5 bases and the J gene lost 5 bases, with 27 bases spanning the gap. The CDR3, as DNA: TGTGCCAGCAGCCCACTGACCTCGGGGGCCTGGATGGGGACTGAAGCTTTCTTT. This translates into CASSPLTSGAWMGTEAFF.

The V gene is TRBV27, the J gene TRBJ2-1, with 7 nucleotides matching TRBD2. Trimming cost V 3 bases and J 4 bases; bases outside gene matches: 9. CDR3 length: 16 residues. Germline V gene data show CDR1 as MNHEY and CDR2 as SMNVEV (reference sequence). The CDR3 here is CASSFGGTILYNEQFF. The DNA of the CDR3 is TGTGCCAGCAGTTTCGGGGGGACTATATTGTACAATGAGCAGTTCTTC.

The chain uses TRBV4-3 and TRBJ2-2; unclear D gene. The CDR3 length is 14 residues. V shed 4 bases and J shed 2 bases, with 8 bases lying between them. Germline loops: CDR1 LGHNA, CDR2 YSLEER. CDR3 sequence (DNA): TGCGCCAGCAGCCCCCATCAAAACACCGGGGAGCTGTTTTTT. It translates to CASSPHQNTGELFF.

This clonotype has only a few counts. The chain employs TRBV7-9 and TRBJ1-6, with 8 nucleotides matching TRBD1. With V trimmed by 4 bases and J by 7 bases, 9 bases remained unmatched. The CDR3 runs to 16 residues. Germline CDR1 SEHNR, CDR2 FQNEAQ (reference sequence). This chain's CDR3 is CASSSQGASENSPLHF. CDR3 sequence (DNA): TGTGCCAGCAGCTCCCAGGGGGCTTCGGAGAATTCACCCCTCCACTTT.

The count of this clonotype is one. The J gene is TRBJ2-1, the V gene TRBV19; D is perhaps TRBD2 (5 bases). Trimming took 3 bases from V and 6 from J, leaving 12 bases between them. The CDR3 spans 14 residues. Germline lookup yields CDR1 LNHDA and CDR2 SQIVND (reference sequence). The CDR3 bases are TGTGCCAGTAGTATCTCACTAGGGTTCAATGAGCAGTTCTTC. It codes for CASSISLGFNEQFF.

The chain carries TRBV7-6 and TRBJ2-5; TRBD1 aligns across 7 bases. Germline trimming cut 5 bases from V and 4 bases from J; bases unmatched to any gene: 13. CDR1 and CDR2 (germline): SGHVS, FNYEAQ. The CDR3 covers 16 residues. CDR3 region: CASSTSTGPARETQYF. The CDR3 DNA follows: TGTGCCAGCAGCACTTCGACAGGGCCCGCAAGAGAGACCCAGTACTTC.

The sample holds one count of this clonotype. The CDR3 DNA reads as TGTGCCAGCACCCCGGAGGGGTGGGATCAGCCCCAGCATTTT. It codes for CASTPEGWDQPQHF. V gene TRBV28 combines with J gene TRBJ1-5, with D possibly TRBD1 on 5 matching bases. The ends were cut back, 7 bases at V and 5 bases at J, with 15 bases in the middle. In germline, CDR1 is MDHEN, CDR2 SYDVKM. The CDR3 totals 14 residues.

The chain combines TRBV7-9 with TRBJ2-7, with D maybe TRBD1 (5 bases). CDR1 and CDR2 (germline): SEHNR, FQNEAQ (reference sequence). This CDR3 contains 14 residues. Trimming took 5 bases from V and 2 from J, leaving 13 bases between them. The CDR3 nucleotides read TGTGCCAGCAGCGCGGACGACAGCACCTACGAGCAGTACTTC. Its protein is CASSADDSTYEQYF.

The rearrangement uses TRBV27 and TRBJ2-1, with D perhaps being TRBD1 or TRBD2 (5 bases each). The germline CDR1 and CDR2 sequences are MNHEY and SMNVEV (reference sequence). The CDR3 is 14 residues long. Trimming took 2 bases from V and 10 from J, leaving 15 bases between them. CDR3 residues: CASSLVAGRSEQFF. The DNA for the CDR3 is TGTGCCAGCAGTTTAGTGGCAGGGAGATCCGAGCAGTTCTTC.

Many counts were recorded for this clonotype. The chain has TRBV28 and TRBJ1-6, with D tentatively TRBD1 (5 bases). V was trimmed by 6 bases and J by 0 bases, leaving 9 bases between them. Germline-derived CDR1 and CDR2 are MDHEN and SYDVKM. The CDR3 consists of 15 residues. The CDR3 reads CASSYRSSYNSPLHF. The CDR3 nucleotides are TGTGCCAGCAGCTACAGGAGCTCCTATAATTCACCCCTCCACTTT.

This clonotype appeared a few times. This chain uses TRBV7-9 with TRBJ1-1; no clear D. This CDR3 has 14 amino acids. Germline assignment: CDR1 SEHNR and CDR2 FQNEAQ (reference sequence). The V end lost 1 base, the J end lost 2 bases, and 8 bases lay between the germline ends. This chain's CDR3 is CASSLVFTNTEAFF. The CDR3 DNA sequence: TGTGCCAGCAGCTTAGTTTTCACAAACACTGAAGCTTTCTTT.

Remarks on this clonotype: It may be a read error: a sequence one base away is much more abundant. This rearrangement joins TRBV6-6 to TRBJ1-6, with D possibly being TRBD1 (6 bases). Germline V CDR1 and CDR2: MNHNY, SVGAGI (reference sequence). The CDR3 length is 18 residues. V dropped 5 bases and J dropped 0 bases, with 17 bases sitting between them. The CDR3: CASSDPDSSSSYNSPLHF. For the CDR3, the DNA is TGTGCCAGCAGTGACCCGGACAGTTCAAGCTCCTATAATTCACCCCTCCACTTT.

This clonotype was counted between two and nine times. CDR3 nucleotide sequence: TGTGCCAGCAGATCCGGGACAGGGGGCGAGGTCACTGAAGCTTTCTTT. Its protein is CASRSGTGGEVTEAFF. The chain combines TRBV12-3 or TRBV12-4 with TRBJ1-1; TRBD1 agrees at 12 bases. V lost 6 bases and J lost 4; bases outside the gene matches: 9. The length of the CDR3 is 16 residues.

About this clonotype itself: Just one base apart from a much larger clone, this may be a read error. The genes are TRBV7-2 and TRBJ1-5; D call uncertain. V lost 6 bases and J 6 bases, leaving 12 bases between the germline ends. The CDR3 consists of 13 residues. Germline V lookup: CDR1 SGHTA, CDR2 FQGNSA. CDR3 in amino acids: CASRYIGVQPQHF. The CDR3 region has the DNA TGTGCCAGCAGATACATCGGGGTTCAGCCCCAGCATTTT.

V usage is TRBV2 and J usage is TRBJ2-2; 7 nucleotides match TRBD1. V dropped 2 bases and J dropped 6; count of bases not matched to a gene: 3. The CDR3 extends over 14 amino acids. Germline values: CDR1 SNHLY, CDR2 FYNNEI. CDR3 nucleotide sequence: TGTGCCAGCAGTGAACCTCAGGGGGCCGGGGAGCTGTTTTTT. Its translation: CASSEPQGAGELFF.

This clonotype showed up just a few times. The rearrangement joins TRBV7-6 to TRBJ1-1; possible D gene TRBD1, 6 bases. Trimming removed 2 bases from V and 1 base from J, with 20 bases in between. From germline, CDR1 is SGHVS and CDR2 FNYEAQ. This CDR3 has 18 amino acids. Here the CDR3 reads CASSLRQGSLTSNTEAFF. As DNA, the CDR3 is TGTGCCAGCAGCTTACGGCAGGGGTCCCTAACATCGAACACTGAAGCTTTCTTT.

The chain carries TRBV7-9 and TRBJ2-3; D possibly corresponds to TRBD2 (5 bases). CDR3 length equals 16 residues. Germline CDR1 and CDR2: SEHNR and FQNEAQ (reference sequence). Between the trimmed V and J ends, which lost 6 bases and 7 bases, there was a span of 23 bases. CDR3 in DNA: TGTGCCAGCAGGTCCACGGACTGGGCGATATCCCATACGCAGTATTTT. Amino acids: CASRSTDWAISHTQYF.

This clonotype was counted only a few times. The rearrangement links TRBV7-9 to TRBJ2-1; the D call may be TRBD1 or TRBD2 (5 bases each). Germline V gene lookup returns CDR1 SEHNR and CDR2 FQNEAQ (reference sequence). Trimming left V 4 bases short and J 10 bases short, with 11 bases between. This CDR3 spans 12 amino acids. The CDR3 DNA reads as TGTGCCAGCAGCTGGGGGTGGATGGAGCAGTTCTTC. This codes for CASSWGWMEQFF.

The chain recombines TRBV6-8 with TRBJ1-4; 12 bases map to TRBD1. The CDR3 consists of 14 residues. V lost 0 bases and J lost 12; bases outside the gene matches: 2. Germline V gives CDR1 MNHGY, CDR2 SAAAGT. CDR3 sequence (DNA): TGTGCCAGCAGTTACTCGGGGACAGGGGGCGAACTGTTTTTT. This translates into CASSYSGTGGELFF.